This T cell receptor (beta chain) was sequenced during a study of T-cell reconstitution after alpha-beta-depleted transplantation in children. General study findings and limits: Newly generated T cells supplied most T-cell counts and diversity one year post-transplant.

The CDR3 has 16 residues. CDR1 and CDR2 (germline): DFQATT, SNEGSKA (reference sequence). The V end lost 0 bases, the J end lost 2 bases, and 17 bases lay between the germline ends. It was with unique molecular identifiers that the TCRbeta library was prepared. Each CDR3 protein gets one entry after TCRdb re-called the PCR reads with MiXCR. The sample has approximately 800,000 distinct CDR3 sequences; roughly 16% are singletons. This clonotype has a handful of counts. Its antigen is not identified. This TCR came from a male patient aged 10 to 17 who had a stem cell transplant for acute lymphoblastic leukemia, so the T cells may come from the graft donor. The sample consisted of PBMCs, mostly from graft donor cells, taken 360 days after TCRalphabeta/CD19-depleted stem cell transplant. This rearrangement joins TRBV20-1 to TRBJ2-7, with a possible D match to TRBD2 (6 bases). The CDR3, as DNA: TGCAGTGCTAGAGAAGTAAGGGAGGCCCCCGCCTACGAGCAGTACTTC. This sequence encodes CSAREVREAPAYEQYF.